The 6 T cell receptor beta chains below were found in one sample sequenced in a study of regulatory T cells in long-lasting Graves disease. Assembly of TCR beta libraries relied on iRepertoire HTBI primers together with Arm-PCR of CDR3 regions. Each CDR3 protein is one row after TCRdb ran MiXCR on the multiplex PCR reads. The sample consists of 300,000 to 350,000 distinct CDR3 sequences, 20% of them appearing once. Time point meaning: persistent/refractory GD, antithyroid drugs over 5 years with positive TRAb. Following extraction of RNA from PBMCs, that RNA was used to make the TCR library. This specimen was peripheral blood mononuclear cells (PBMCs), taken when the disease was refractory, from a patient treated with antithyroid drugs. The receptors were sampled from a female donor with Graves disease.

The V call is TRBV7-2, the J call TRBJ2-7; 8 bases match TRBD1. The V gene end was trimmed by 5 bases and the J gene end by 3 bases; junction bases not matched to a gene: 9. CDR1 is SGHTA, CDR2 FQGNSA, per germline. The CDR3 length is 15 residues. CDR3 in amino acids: CASSRRTGSNYEQYF. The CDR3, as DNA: TGTGCCAGCAGCCGCAGGACAGGGTCCAACTACGAGCAGTACTTC.

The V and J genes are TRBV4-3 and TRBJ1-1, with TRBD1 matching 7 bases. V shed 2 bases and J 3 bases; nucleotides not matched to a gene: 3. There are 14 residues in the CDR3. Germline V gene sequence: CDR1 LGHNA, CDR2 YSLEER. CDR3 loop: CASSQRTGDTEAFF. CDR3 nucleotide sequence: TGCGCCAGCAGCCAACGAACAGGGGACACTGAAGCTTTCTTT.

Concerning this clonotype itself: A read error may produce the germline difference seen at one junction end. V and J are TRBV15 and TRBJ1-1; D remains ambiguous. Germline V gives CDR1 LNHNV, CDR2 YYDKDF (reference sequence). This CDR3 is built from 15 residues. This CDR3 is CATGREAQSYTEAFF. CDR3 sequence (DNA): TGTGCCACCGGCAGAGAGGCTCAATCGTACACTGAAGCTTTCTTT.

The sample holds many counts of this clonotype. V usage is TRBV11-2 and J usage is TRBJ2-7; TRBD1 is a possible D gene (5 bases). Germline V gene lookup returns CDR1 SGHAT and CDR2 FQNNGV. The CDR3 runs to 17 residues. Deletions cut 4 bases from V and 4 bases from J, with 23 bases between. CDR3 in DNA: TGTGCCAGCAGCTCCCCTGCTGGCAGGGTGCTCCCTTACGAGCAGTACTTC. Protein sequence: CASSSPAGRVLPYEQYF.

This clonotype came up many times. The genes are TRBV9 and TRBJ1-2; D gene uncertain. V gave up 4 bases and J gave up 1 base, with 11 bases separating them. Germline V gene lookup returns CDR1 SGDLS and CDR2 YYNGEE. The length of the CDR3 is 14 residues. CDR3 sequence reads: CASSRSPINYGYTF. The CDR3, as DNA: TGTGCCAGCAGCCGCTCCCCCATTAACTATGGCTACACCTTC.

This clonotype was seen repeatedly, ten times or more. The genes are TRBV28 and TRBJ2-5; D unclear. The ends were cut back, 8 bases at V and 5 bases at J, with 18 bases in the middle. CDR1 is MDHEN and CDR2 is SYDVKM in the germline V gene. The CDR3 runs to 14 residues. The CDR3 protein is CASRNSRSLETQYF. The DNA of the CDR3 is TGTGCCAGCCGCAACAGCAGATCTTTGGAGACCCAGTACTTC. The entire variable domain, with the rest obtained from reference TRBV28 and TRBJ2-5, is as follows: DVKVTQSSRYLVKRTGEKVFLECVQDMDHENMFWYRQDPGLGLRLIYFSYDVKMKEKGDIPEGYSVSREKKERFSLILESASTNQTSMYLCASRNSRSLETQYFGPGTRLLVL.